This TCR beta chain was found in a study of blood T cell repertoires in COVID-19. In the study overall: COVID-19 samples collected from the United States, Italy and Spain covered acute and convalescent phases.

Only in-frame clones appear in the TCRdb table, and some are missing; sequencing was by immunoSEQ multiplex PCR. Of 250,000 or so clones in the sample, roughly 84% were seen once. In germline, CDR1 is SGDLS, CDR2 YYNGEE. This CDR3 contains 16 residues. V trimming: 0 bases; J trimming: 2 bases; junction bases outside the gene matches: 6. The V call is TRBV9, the J call TRBJ1-2; TRBD1 aligns across 8 bases. This TCR came from a woman aged 40 to 49 who had recovered from COVID-19. Sequencing was done on a sample of peripheral blood. The CDR3: CASSVVSQGANYGYTF. CDR3 in DNA: TGTGCCAGCAGCGTAGTATCCCAGGGGGCGAACTATGGCTACACCTTC.